What follows are 24 T cell receptor beta chains derived from one specimen sequenced in a study of a mutant IDH1 vaccine in newly diagnosed glioma. Antigen specificity for these receptors is unknown. Clones were sequenced by immunoSEQ multiplex PCR, and TCRdb holds only the in-frame ones, with some missing. This sample has fewer than 40,000 clones, with around 78% found just once. Sample time point: week 5, during vaccination. Each dose delivered 300 ug of mutant IDH1 20-mer peptide subcutaneously with imiquimod. Sequencing used PBMCs, obtained from a glioma patient whose treatment included an IDH1 peptide vaccine. The receptors come from a middle-aged man with glioma.

The V and J genes are TRBV4-1 and TRBJ2-5; 8 positions agree with TRBD2. V gave up 3 bases and J gave up 2 bases; unmatched junction bases: 8. Germline loops: CDR1 MGHRA, CDR2 YSYEKL. CDR3 length equals 16 residues. CDR3 DNA: TGCGCCAGCAGCCAGTTTATAGCGGGGAATCAAGAGACCCAGTACTTC. Amino acid sequence: CASSQFIAGNQETQYF.

The V and J genes are TRBV9 and TRBJ1-4; D possibly corresponds to TRBD1 (5 bases). Deletions cut 0 bases from V and 8 bases from J, with 11 bases between. Germline V lookup: CDR1 SGDLS, CDR2 YYNGEE. This CDR3 is 14 amino acids long. The CDR3, as DNA: TGTGCCAGCAGCGTAGGTCAGGGAGGCGAAAAACTGTTTTTT. Translated: CASSVGQGGEKLFF.

The gene calls are TRBV6-5 and TRBJ1-5; D is uncertain. The CDR3 spans 14 residues. Trimming took off 3 bases at V and 5 bases at J, with 11 bases between the two ends. From germline, CDR1 is MNHEY and CDR2 SVGAGI. As DNA, the CDR3 is TGTGCCAGCAGTTATACGACGGGGTATCAGCCCCAGCATTTT. Translated, it gives CASSYTTGYQPQHF.

As concerns this clone: A junction boundary mismatches the germline segment, possibly from a read error. This chain links TRBV27 with TRBJ2-5; 9 bases map to TRBD1. The germline V gene encodes CDR1 MNHEY and CDR2 SMNVEV (reference sequence). The CDR3 has 11 residues. This chain's CDR3 is CASSQGQGFNF. The DNA of the CDR3 is TGTGCCAGCAGTCAAGGACAGGGGTTTAACTTC.

The chain employs TRBV25-1 and TRBJ2-7, with TRBD2 matching 8 bases. The CDR3 is 14 amino acids. V gave up 6 bases and J gave up 7 bases; unmatched junction bases: 11. CDR1 is MGHDK and CDR2 is SYGVNS in the germline V gene. The CDR3 sequence: CASREPGLVSEQYF. Written as DNA, the CDR3 is TGTGCCAGCAGGGAACCGGGACTAGTTTCTGAGCAGTACTTC.

The rearrangement links TRBV5-1 to TRBJ2-1; D is ambiguous. This CDR3 is built from 13 residues. The V end lost 0 bases, the J end lost 10 bases, and 11 bases lay between the germline ends. CDR1 SGHRS and CDR2 YFSETQ come from the germline V gene. The CDR3: CASSLDQPLEQFF. The CDR3 bases are TGCGCCAGCAGCTTGGACCAGCCCCTAGAGCAGTTCTTC.

This clone has just a few counts. CDR3 loop: CASSLEVLAGYNEQFF. As DNA, the CDR3 is TGTGCCAGCAGCTTGGAGGTTCTAGCGGGGTACAATGAGCAGTTCTTC. The chain combines TRBV5-6 with TRBJ2-1, with TRBD2 matching 9 bases. Germline-derived CDR1 and CDR2 are SGHDT and YYEEEE. This CDR3 has 16 residues. V was clipped by 0 bases and J by 4 bases; unmatched bases: 5.

The chain couples TRBV10-3 to TRBJ1-2; 7 nucleotides line up with TRBD1. This CDR3 has 14 amino acids. Germline lookup yields CDR1 ENHRY and CDR2 SYGVKD. V lost 4 bases to trimming and J lost 2 bases; unmatched junction nucleotides: 4. Written as DNA, the CDR3 is TGTGCCATCAGTGGAACAGGGGCCAACTATGGCTACACCTTC. Its translation: CAISGTGANYGYTF.

The CDR3 is CAWNRGLAAEQFF. The DNA for the CDR3 is TGTGCCTGGAACAGGGGACTAGCCGCTGAGCAGTTCTTC. This chain uses TRBV30 with TRBJ2-1; 9 nucleotides align to TRBD2. The germline gives CDR1 GTSNPN, CDR2 SVGIG (reference sequence). The CDR3 runs to 13 residues. Trimming removed 4 bases from V and 9 bases from J; junction bases left unmatched: 7.

The rearrangement uses TRBV13 and TRBJ2-7; tentatively, D is TRBD1 (5 bases). The V end lost 3 bases, the J end lost 4 bases, and 16 bases lay between the germline ends. The V gene's germline CDR1 is PRHDT and CDR2 FYEKMQ (reference sequence). The CDR3 extends over 15 amino acids. CDR3 nucleotide sequence: TGTGCCAGCAGCTTCGACAGAGACCCCTTTTACGAGCAGTACTTC. Residues: CASSFDRDPFYEQYF. The entire variable domain, with the rest obtained from reference TRBV13 and TRBJ2-7, is as follows: AAGVIQSPRHLIKEKRETATLKCYPIPRHDTVYWYQQGPGQDPQFLISFYEKMQSDKGSIPDRFSAQQFSDYHSELNMSSLELGDSALYFCASSFDRDPFYEQYFGPGTRLTVT.

This clone was found once. V and J are TRBV6-6 and TRBJ2-6, with 10 bases fitting TRBD1. Germline V gives CDR1 MNHNY, CDR2 SVGAGI (reference sequence). With V trimmed by 4 bases and J by 3 bases, 3 bases remained unmatched. This CDR3 spans 16 amino acids. The CDR3 region is CASSSGTGVGANVLTF. The CDR3 nucleotides read TGTGCCAGCAGTTCCGGGACAGGGGTTGGGGCCAACGTCCTGACTTTC.

This clone was recorded only once. The chain employs TRBV7-9 and TRBJ1-2; 8 bases agree with TRBD1. This CDR3 has 13 residues. CDR1 is SEHNR and CDR2 is FQNEAQ in the germline V gene (reference sequence). J lost 8 bases, V lost 4 bases, and 6 bases had no gene match. The CDR3 here is CASSSRTGKGYTF. The CDR3 DNA is TGTGCCAGCAGCTCGCGGACAGGGAAGGGCTACACCTTC.

This clone was seen a handful of times. V is TRBV30 and J is TRBJ1-4; D is unclear. The V end was cut by 0 bases, the J end by 0 bases, with 14 bases between. Germline values: CDR1 GTSNPN, CDR2 SVGIG (reference sequence). The CDR3 length is 17 residues. The CDR3 protein is CAWSVAGLSATNEKLFF. DNA of the CDR3: TGTGCCTGGAGTGTGGCGGGTCTCTCCGCAACTAATGAAAAACTGTTTTTT.

This chain uses TRBV30 with TRBJ1-4, with a tentative D call TRBD1 (5 bases). Germline CDR1 GTSNPN, CDR2 SVGIG (reference sequence). CDR3 length equals 14 residues. The ends were cut back, 4 bases at V and 8 bases at J, with 17 bases in the middle. The CDR3 DNA reads as TGTGCCTGGAACAACGGGGGATTAGGGGAAAAACTGTTTTTT. It translates to CAWNNGGLGEKLFF. The full variable domain, completed using reference TRBV30 and TRBJ1-4, is SQTIHQWPATLVQPVGSPLSLECTVEGTSNPNLYWYRQAAGRGLQLLFYSVGIGQISSEVPQNLSASRPQDRQFILSSKKLLLSDSGFYLCAWNNGGLGEKLFFGSGTQLSVL.

The genes are TRBV6-1 and TRBJ1-3; a weak D match, TRBD1 (5 bases). Germline values: CDR1 MNHNS, CDR2 SASEGT. The V end was cut by 6 bases, the J end by 2 bases, with 14 bases between. The CDR3 runs 15 residues. The CDR3 DNA reads TGTGCCAGCAGCGTAGGGGTCTCCGCTGGAAACACCATATATTTT. It specifies CASSVGVSAGNTIYF.

In DNA, the CDR3 is TGTGCCAGCAGTTTTACAGGGAACTATGGCTACACCTTC. Amino acids: CASSFTGNYGYTF. V usage is TRBV6-5 and J usage is TRBJ1-2; maybe TRBD1 (6 bases). CDR3 length equals 13 residues. Trimming took 4 bases from V and 2 from J, leaving 8 bases between them. The V gene's germline CDR1 is MNHEY and CDR2 SVGAGI.

This clone showed up just a few times. This chain links TRBV5-6 with TRBJ2-1, with 7 bases fitting TRBD2. Trimming cost V 0 bases and J 1 base; bases outside gene matches: 1. CDR1 and CDR2 (germline): SGHDT, YYEEEE. There are 15 residues in the CDR3. The CDR3 sequence is CASSLGLASYNEQFF. The DNA for the CDR3 is TGTGCCAGCAGCTTGGGACTAGCTTCCTACAATGAGCAGTTCTTC. Supplemented by reference TRBV5-6 and TRBJ2-1, the full variable domain reads DAGVTQSPTHLIKTRGQQVTLRCSPKSGHDTVSWYQQALGQGPQFIFQYYEEEERQRGNFPDRFSGHQFPNYSSELNVNALLLGDSALYLCASSLGLASYNEQFFGPGTRLTVL.

The chain uses TRBV4-1 and TRBJ2-7; 7 bases align to TRBD1. The CDR3 has 15 amino acids. V was pared by 4 bases and J by 4 bases, with 10 bases of the junction left unmatched. From germline, CDR1 is MGHRA and CDR2 YSYEKL. As DNA, the CDR3 is TGCGCCAGCAGCCGAAGGACAGGCCAAAATTACGAGCAGTACTTC. This sequence encodes CASSRRTGQNYEQYF.

This clone occurred a few times. V usage is TRBV5-1 and J usage is TRBJ1-2; 10 nucleotides agree with TRBD1. The CDR3 covers 15 residues. Germline loops: CDR1 SGHRS, CDR2 YFSETQ. V shed 5 bases, J shed 2 bases, and the junction held 6 bases outside the gene matches. The CDR3 DNA reads as TGCGCCAGCAGAGGACAGGGGGTCCTCAACTATGGCTACACCTTC. This sequence encodes CASRGQGVLNYGYTF.

Only one count was recorded for this clone. The rearrangement uses TRBV7-9 and TRBJ2-6, with 7 bases matching TRBD1. There are 14 residues in the CDR3. Germline V gene data show CDR1 as SEHNR and CDR2 as FQNEAQ (reference sequence). The CDR3 region is CVGDRATGANVLTF. The CDR3 bases are TGTGTGGGGGACAGAGCGACCGGGGCCAACGTCCTGACTTTC.

V usage is TRBV5-1 and J usage is TRBJ1-6; D is ambiguous. The CDR3 extends over 14 amino acids. V lost 0 bases and J lost 6, with 7 bases in between. Germline CDR1 reads SGHRS; CDR2 reads YFSETQ. CDR3 residues: CASSLDTSNSPLHF. CDR3 DNA sequence: TGCGCCAGCAGCTTGGATACGAGTAATTCACCCCTCCACTTT.

This clone turned up a few times. The gene calls are TRBV5-1 and TRBJ1-1; D is ambiguous. CDR3 length: 12 amino acids. Germline assignment: CDR1 SGHRS and CDR2 YFSETQ. The germline V and J ends were trimmed by 2 bases and 3 bases, with 5 bases remaining between them. DNA of the CDR3: TGCGCCAGCAGCTTCCGGGACACTGAAGCTTTCTTT. Amino acids: CASSFRDTEAFF.

The chain couples TRBV7-9 to TRBJ1-6, with unresolved D. The V gene lost 2 bases and the J gene lost 5 bases, with 1 base spanning the gap. CDR3 length: 12 amino acids. Germline CDR1 SEHNR, CDR2 FQNEAQ (reference sequence). In DNA form, the CDR3 reads TGTGCCAGCAGCTTAAATAATTCACCCCTCCACTTT. Residues: CASSLNNSPLHF.

The chain recombines TRBV29-1 with TRBJ2-1, with TRBD1 identical over 10 bases. In germline, CDR1 is SQVTM, CDR2 ANQGSEA. The CDR3 has 16 residues. Trimming removed 4 bases from V and 4 bases from J; junction bases left unmatched: 10. The CDR3 loop reads CSVAVPTGGLYNEQFF. CDR3 coding DNA: TGCAGCGTTGCAGTCCCGACAGGGGGCTTATACAATGAGCAGTTCTTC.